What follows are 19 T cell receptor beta chains derived from one specimen sequenced in a study of beta chain features in type 1 diabetes (dated by TCRdb to about 2018). The investigation overall reported the following: A moderate but significant shortening of TCRB CDR3 length was observed in type 1 diabetes patients in all four CD4+ subsets.

No antigen has been assigned to these receptors. Library generation was performed with the immunoSEQ multiplex PCR assay. The entire amount of isolated RNA was reverse transcribed using the High Capacity cDNA Reverse Transcription Kit, so the sequenced TCRB transcripts were expressed ones. In TCRdb, the immuneACCESS table is reduced to in-frame sequences with V and J assigned. These tables do not hold every clone; where another copy was compared, an unresolved V gene accounts for under half, and the others remain unexplained. For this sample the table gives 300,000 to 350,000 clones, of which approximately 9.9% were detected only once. The ten largest clones add up to approximately 1% of the sample. Sequenced: central memory CD4+ T cells from blood. The origin of the receptors is a man aged 25-45 years with type 1 diabetes.

The chain joins TRBV12-5 to TRBJ2-7; 7 nucleotides align to TRBD1. The CDR3 has 17 residues. The germline CDR1 and CDR2 sequences are LGHNT and FRNRAP. V lost 0 bases and J lost 5; bases outside the gene matches: 13. The CDR3 loop is CASGLVLTGTAAHEQYF. The CDR3 DNA follows: TGTGCTAGTGGTTTGGTCCTCACCGGGACAGCTGCCCACGAGCAGTACTTC.

Only a few counts were recorded for this clone. V and J are TRBV7-2 and TRBJ2-7; no clear D. Germline values: CDR1 SGHTA, CDR2 FQGNSA. The CDR3 is 15 amino acids. V lost 5 bases and J lost 5, with 19 bases in between. The CDR3 loop is CASSPTPGPGHEQYF. As DNA, the CDR3 is TGTGCCAGCAGCCCCACCCCAGGCCCGGGCCACGAGCAGTACTTC. Based on the CDR3 plus reference TRBV7-2 and TRBJ2-7, the full variable domain is GAGVSQSPSNKVTEKGKDVELRCDPISGHTALYWYRQSLGQGLEFLIYFQGNSAPDKSGLPSDRFSAERTGGSVSTLTIQRTQQEDSAVYLCASSPTPGPGHEQYFGPGTRLTVT.

The chain recombines TRBV7-2 with TRBJ1-2; 9 nucleotides align to TRBD1. The CDR3 length is 15 residues. Germline V gene sequence: CDR1 SGHTA, CDR2 FQGNSA. V was pared by 5 bases and J by 4 bases, with 8 bases of the junction left unmatched. CDR3 nucleotides: TGTGCCAGCAGCCCGTACAGGGGGCAAGGCTATGGCTACACCTTC. Translating gives CASSPYRGQGYGYTF.

This clone appeared a few times. V is TRBV25-1 and J is TRBJ1-1; D unresolved. V lost 2 bases and J lost 10, with 11 bases in between. The CDR3 has 12 residues. Germline V gives CDR1 MGHDK, CDR2 SYGVNS. The CDR3 is CASSENALVAFF. CDR3 DNA: TGTGCCAGCAGTGAAAATGCGTTGGTAGCTTTCTTT.

On this clone itself: The same CDR3 is also encoded by other DNA sequences in this sample. V gene TRBV11-2 combines with J gene TRBJ2-1, with D perhaps TRBD1 (6 bases). The ends were cut back, 1 base at V and 0 bases at J, with 7 bases in the middle. The CDR3 has 15 residues. Germline V gene data show CDR1 as SGHAT and CDR2 as FQNNGV. The CDR3 here is CASSLAGVSYNEQFF. In DNA form, the CDR3 reads TGTGCCAGCAGCTTAGCAGGGGTCTCCTACAATGAGCAGTTCTTC.

The chain is built from TRBV7-8 and TRBJ2-5, with a weak D call TRBD1 (5 bases). CDR1 SGHVS and CDR2 FQNEAQ come from the germline V gene. Trimming took 0 bases from V and 3 from J, leaving 5 bases between them. The length of the CDR3 is 13 residues. In DNA form, the CDR3 reads TGTGCCAGCAGCTTAGCCAGGGAAGAGACCCAGTACTTC. It is translated as CASSLAREETQYF.

This clone was picked up a small number of times. The chain has TRBV7-2 and TRBJ1-2, with 10 bases aligning to TRBD1. CDR3 length: 18 amino acids. Germline lookup yields CDR1 SGHTA and CDR2 FQGNSA. With V trimmed by 5 bases and J by 0 bases, 12 bases remained unmatched. The CDR3 nucleotides read TGTGCCAGCAGCGCTTTGGGGCTCGGGACAGGGGCTAACTATGGCTACACCTTC. It is translated as CASSALGLGTGANYGYTF.

J is TRBJ2-7 and V is TRBV11-2; D is ambiguous. The germline V gene encodes CDR1 SGHAT and CDR2 FQNNGV. The CDR3 extends over 13 amino acids. V was clipped by 1 base and J by 7 bases, with 11 bases between them. The CDR3 here is CASSLGPLREQYF. CDR3 DNA: TGTGCCAGCAGCTTAGGACCACTGCGGGAGCAGTACTTC.

This clone was seen only a few times. V and J are TRBV25-1 and TRBJ2-7, with D perhaps matching TRBD1 (6 bases). The CDR3 sequence is 14 residues long. Trimming left V 3 bases short and J 4 bases short, with 13 bases between. The germline V gene has CDR1 MGHDK and CDR2 SYGVNS. The CDR3 spells CASSDPNRVYEQYF. DNA for the CDR3: TGTGCCAGCAGTGATCCAAACAGGGTTTACGAGCAGTACTTC.

V usage is TRBV7-2 and J usage is TRBJ2-1, with 10 bases fitting TRBD2. There are 14 residues in the CDR3. Germline values: CDR1 SGHTA, CDR2 FQGNSA. The V segment lost 7 bases and the J segment 10 bases; nucleotides outside the gene matches: 10. The DNA of the CDR3 is TGTGCCAGCATCGGGCTAGCGGGGGACGGGGAGCAGTTCTTC. This codes for CASIGLAGDGEQFF.

The chain recombines TRBV25-1 with TRBJ2-5; 9 bases are shared with TRBD2. The CDR3 runs to 15 residues. Germline lookup yields CDR1 MGHDK and CDR2 SYGVNS. V lost 8 bases, J lost 3 bases, and 10 bases stayed unmatched. The CDR3 nucleotides read TGTGCCAGCGCTAAGAATAGCGGGGGCGAAGAGACCCAGTACTTC. It codes for CASAKNSGGEETQYF.

This clone was found a few times. One end of the junction varies from germline; a read error may be responsible. The chain employs TRBV7-7 and TRBJ2-7; 7 nucleotides line up with TRBD1. The CDR3 extends over 15 amino acids. Germline CDR1 and CDR2: SSHAT and FNYEAQ (reference sequence). This CDR3 reads CASSPRTGGLNEQYF. Here the CDR3 DNA reads TGTGCTAGCAGTCCCCGGACAGGTGGCCTGAACGAGCAGTACTTC. The full variable domain, completed using reference TRBV7-7 and TRBJ2-7, is GAGVSQSPRYKVTKRGQDVTLRCDPISSHATLYWYQQALGQGPEFLTYFNYEAQPDKSGLPSDRFSAERPEGSISTLTIQRTEQRDSAMYRCASSPRTGGLNEQYFGPGTRLTVT.

This sequence joins TRBV28 and TRBJ2-1, with TRBD1 identical over 12 bases. This CDR3 comprises 17 residues. CDR1 and CDR2 (germline): MDHEN, SYDVKM. V lost 7 bases and J lost 7; bases outside the gene matches: 14. CDR3 sequence reads: CASTNGEGQGARNEQFF. The CDR3 DNA is TGTGCCAGCACCAACGGGGAGGGACAGGGGGCGAGAAATGAGCAGTTCTTC.

This clone was counted ten times or more. This chain links TRBV11-2 with TRBJ2-6, with D uncertain. V lost 8 bases and J 4 bases, leaving 12 bases between the germline ends. CDR3 length: 14 amino acids. CDR1 and CDR2 (germline): SGHAT, FQNNGV. DNA of the CDR3: TGTGCCAGCCTCCGATCATTCGGGGCCAACGTCCTGACTTTC. This gives the protein CASLRSFGANVLTF.

This clone was seen more than once but under ten times. The rearrangement links TRBV6-6 to TRBJ2-3; a possible D gene is TRBD1 (6 bases). Trimming stripped 6 bases from V and 2 bases from J, with 12 bases between. The CDR3 extends over 14 amino acids. Germline V gives CDR1 MNHNY, CDR2 SVGAGI (reference sequence). This CDR3 is CASRQDRPTDTQYF. DNA for the CDR3: TGTGCCAGCAGACAAGACAGGCCCACAGATACGCAGTATTTT.

Concerning this clone: The sample holds other DNA sequences that translate to the same CDR3. The chain employs TRBV29-1 and TRBJ2-5, with 8 positions matching TRBD1. Judging by the DNA end, TRBJ2-7 fits better; the J call may be wrong. The CDR3 consists of 13 residues. Germline V gene lookup returns CDR1 SQVTM and CDR2 ANQGSEA. Here the CDR3 reads CSAGQGPSYEQYF. The CDR3 DNA follows: TGCAGCGCAGGACAGGGTCCCTCCTACGAGCAGTACTTC.

The sample holds a few counts of this clone. The genes are TRBV11-2 and TRBJ2-4; 8 nucleotides match TRBD1. Losses at the gene ends were 5 bases for V and 0 bases for J; bases not matched to a gene: 6. The V gene's germline CDR1 is SGHAT and CDR2 FQNNGV. The CDR3 has 16 amino acids. The CDR3 is CASSRQGALAKNIQYF. The CDR3 DNA is TGTGCCAGCAGCCGTCAGGGGGCCCTAGCCAAAAACATTCAGTACTTC.

A few counts support this clone. This rearrangement joins TRBV2 to TRBJ2-6, with TRBD1 as a possible D gene (6 bases). V was shortened by 6 bases and J by 3 bases, with 15 bases between the two germline ends. The CDR3 runs to 16 residues. Looked up from germline, CDR1 is SNHLY and CDR2 is FYNNEI. This CDR3 reads CASREQAGVGANVLTF. CDR3 DNA sequence: TGTGCCAGCAGGGAGCAAGCAGGGGTTGGGGCCAACGTCCTGACTTTC. Full variable domain (missing parts from reference TRBV2 and TRBJ2-6): EPEVTQTPSHQVTQMGQEVILRCVPISNHLYFYWYRQILGQKVEFLVSFYNNEISEKSEIFDDQFSVERPDGSNFTLKIRSTKLEDSAMYFCASREQAGVGANVLTFGAGSRLTVL.

The V call is TRBV7-6, the J call TRBJ2-7; 10 nucleotides agree with TRBD2. This CDR3 is built from 15 residues. Germline values: CDR1 SGHVS, CDR2 FNYEAQ. Trimming removed 2 bases from V and 1 base from J; junction bases left unmatched: 2. CDR3 in DNA: TGTGCCAGCAGCTTAAAGACTAGCGGGTCCTACGAGCAGTACTTC. It translates to CASSLKTSGSYEQYF.